This T cell receptor (beta chain) appears in the sequencing data of a study of metastatic and nonmetastatic thyroid tumors. With MiXCR, TCRdb reprocessed the PCR reads. The sample has under 30,000 clones, approximately 15% seen once; the top ten hold about 3.3%. No patient received treatment before thyroid surgery. The CDR3 spans 14 residues. V was cut by 3 bases and J by 0 bases, with 8 bases left in between. Germline V CDR1 and CDR2: MNHEY, SMNVEV (reference sequence). V gene TRBV27 combines with J gene TRBJ1-1; D perhaps matches TRBD1 (5 bases). The specimen sequenced was blood. The TCR comes from a female donor with papillary thyroid cancer or a benign thyroid nodule (not recorded which). Some clones in this sample may be carry-over from other donors' samples. The CDR3: CASSFGGLNTEAFF. In nucleotides, the CDR3 is TGTGCCAGCAGTTTCGGGGGATTGAACACTGAAGCTTTCTTT.